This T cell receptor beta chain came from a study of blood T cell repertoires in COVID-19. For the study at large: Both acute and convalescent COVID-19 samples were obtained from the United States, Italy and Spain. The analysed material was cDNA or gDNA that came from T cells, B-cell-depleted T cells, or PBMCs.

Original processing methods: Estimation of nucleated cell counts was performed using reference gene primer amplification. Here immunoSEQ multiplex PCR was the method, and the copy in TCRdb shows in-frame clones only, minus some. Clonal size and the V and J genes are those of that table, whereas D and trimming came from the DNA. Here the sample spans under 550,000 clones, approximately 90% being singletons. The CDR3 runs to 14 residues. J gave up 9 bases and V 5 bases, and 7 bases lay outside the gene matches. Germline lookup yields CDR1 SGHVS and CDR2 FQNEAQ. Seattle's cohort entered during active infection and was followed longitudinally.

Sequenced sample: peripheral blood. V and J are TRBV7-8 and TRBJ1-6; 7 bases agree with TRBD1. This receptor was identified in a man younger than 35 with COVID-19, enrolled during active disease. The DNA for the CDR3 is TGTGCCAGCAGCCGACAGGGTTGGAGTTCACCCCTCCACTTT. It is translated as CASSRQGWSSPLHF.